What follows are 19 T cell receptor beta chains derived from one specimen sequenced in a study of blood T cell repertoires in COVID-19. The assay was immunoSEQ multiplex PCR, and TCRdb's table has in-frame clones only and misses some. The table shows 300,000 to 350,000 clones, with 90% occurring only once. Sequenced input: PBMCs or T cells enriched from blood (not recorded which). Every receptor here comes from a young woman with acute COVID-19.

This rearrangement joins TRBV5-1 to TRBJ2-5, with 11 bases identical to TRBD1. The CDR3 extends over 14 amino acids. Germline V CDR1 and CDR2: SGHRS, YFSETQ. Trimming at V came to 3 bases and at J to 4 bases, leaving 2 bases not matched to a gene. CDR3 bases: TGCGCCAGCAGCTATGGGACAGGGGGAGAGACCCAGTACTTC. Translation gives CASSYGTGGETQYF.

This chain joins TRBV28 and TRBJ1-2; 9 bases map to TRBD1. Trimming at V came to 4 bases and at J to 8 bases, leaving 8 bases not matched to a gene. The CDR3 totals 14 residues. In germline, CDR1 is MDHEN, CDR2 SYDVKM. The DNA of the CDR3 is TGTGCCAGCAGTTCGTGGGACAGGGTAAACGGCTACACCTTC. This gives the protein CASSSWDRVNGYTF.

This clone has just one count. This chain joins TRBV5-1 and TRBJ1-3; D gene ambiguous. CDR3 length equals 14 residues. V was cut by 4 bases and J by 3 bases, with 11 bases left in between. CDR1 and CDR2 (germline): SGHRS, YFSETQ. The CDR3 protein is CASSPGAVGNTIYF. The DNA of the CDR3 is TGCGCCAGCAGCCCCGGAGCAGTTGGAAACACCATATATTTT.

The CDR3 loop reads CASSLRDTIYF. In DNA, the CDR3 is TGTGCCAGCAGTCTCCGCGACACCATATATTTT. V and J are TRBV12-3 or TRBV12-4 and TRBJ1-3; D uncertain. The CDR3 has 11 residues. Trimming took 5 bases from V and 8 from J, leaving 7 bases between them.

CDR3 DNA sequence: TGTGCCTGGAGTGGGCTAGCGGGAGGGCCGGTATCCTACAATGAGCAGTTCTTC. Its translation is CAWSGLAGGPVSYNEQFF. The chain couples TRBV30 to TRBJ2-1, with 12 bases fitting TRBD2. The CDR3 consists of 18 residues. Germline lookup yields CDR1 GTSNPN and CDR2 SVGIG (reference sequence). V was pared by 1 base and J by 1 base, with 8 bases of the junction left unmatched. Full variable domain (rest looked up from reference TRBV30 and TRBJ2-1): SQTIHQWPATLVQPVGSPLSLECTVEGTSNPNLYWYRQAAGRGLQLLFYSVGIGQISSEVPQNLSASRPQDRQFILSSKKLLLSDSGFYLCAWSGLAGGPVSYNEQFFGPGTRLTVL.

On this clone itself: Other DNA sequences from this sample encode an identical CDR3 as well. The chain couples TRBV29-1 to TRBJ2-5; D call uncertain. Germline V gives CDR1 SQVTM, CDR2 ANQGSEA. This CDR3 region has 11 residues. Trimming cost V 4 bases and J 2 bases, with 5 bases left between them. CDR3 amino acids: CSVGQQETQYF. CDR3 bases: TGCAGCGTTGGCCAGCAAGAGACCCAGTACTTC.

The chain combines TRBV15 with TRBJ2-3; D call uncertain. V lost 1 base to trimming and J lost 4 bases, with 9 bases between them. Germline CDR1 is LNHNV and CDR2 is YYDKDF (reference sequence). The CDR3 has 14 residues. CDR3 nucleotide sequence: TGTGCCACCAGCAGAGCCCCTACCGCAGATACGCAGTATTTT. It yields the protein CATSRAPTADTQYF.

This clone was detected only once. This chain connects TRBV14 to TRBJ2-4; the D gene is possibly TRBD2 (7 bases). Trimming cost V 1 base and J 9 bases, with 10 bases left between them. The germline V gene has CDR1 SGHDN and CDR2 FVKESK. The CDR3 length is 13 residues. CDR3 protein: CASSQVRGAIQYF. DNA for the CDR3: TGTGCCAGCAGCCAAGTCCGGGGGGCCATTCAGTACTTC.

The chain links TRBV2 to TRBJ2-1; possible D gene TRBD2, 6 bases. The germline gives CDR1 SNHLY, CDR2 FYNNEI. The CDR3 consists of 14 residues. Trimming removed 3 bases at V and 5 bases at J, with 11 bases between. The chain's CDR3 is CASSEVADNNEQFF. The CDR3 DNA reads TGTGCCAGCAGTGAGGTAGCGGATAACAATGAGCAGTTCTTC.

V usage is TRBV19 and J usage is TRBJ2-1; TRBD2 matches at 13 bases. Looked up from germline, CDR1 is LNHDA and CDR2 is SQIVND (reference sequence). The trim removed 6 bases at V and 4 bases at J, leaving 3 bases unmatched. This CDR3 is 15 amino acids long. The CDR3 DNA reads TGTGCCAGTAGGGCGACTAGCGGGGGGTACAATGAGCAGTTCTTC. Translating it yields CASRATSGGYNEQFF.

The CDR3 bases are TGCGCCAGCAGCCAAGGGGCGACTAGCGGATACGAGCAGTACTTC. Its translation is CASSQGATSGYEQYF. This chain uses TRBV4-1 with TRBJ2-7, with 9 bases aligning to TRBD2. Germline V lookup: CDR1 MGHRA, CDR2 YSYEKL. The CDR3 covers 15 residues. V lost 1 base to trimming and J lost 4 bases; unmatched junction nucleotides: 5.

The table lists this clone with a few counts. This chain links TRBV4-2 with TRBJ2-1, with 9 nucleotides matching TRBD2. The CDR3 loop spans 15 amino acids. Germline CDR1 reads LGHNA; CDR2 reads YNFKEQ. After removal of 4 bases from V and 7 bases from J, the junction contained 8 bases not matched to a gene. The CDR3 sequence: CASSPQASGNNEQFF. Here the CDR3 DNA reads TGTGCCAGCAGCCCCCAGGCTAGCGGGAATAATGAGCAGTTCTTC.

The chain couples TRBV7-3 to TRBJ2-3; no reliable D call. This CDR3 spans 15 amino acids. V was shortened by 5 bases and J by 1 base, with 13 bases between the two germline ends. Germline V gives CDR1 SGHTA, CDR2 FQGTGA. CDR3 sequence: CASSRQVTGTDTQYF. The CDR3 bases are TGTGCCAGCAGCCGCCAGGTTACTGGCACAGATACGCAGTATTTT.

The DNA for the CDR3 is TGTGCCAGCAGTTTCACCGGGACTACAGATACGCAGTATTTT. Its protein is CASSFTGTTDTQYF. The gene calls are TRBV27 and TRBJ2-3; D is possibly TRBD2 (6 bases). The CDR3 has 14 amino acids. The ends were cut back, 3 bases at V and 3 bases at J, with 10 bases in the middle. CDR1 and CDR2 (germline): MNHEY, SMNVEV (reference sequence).

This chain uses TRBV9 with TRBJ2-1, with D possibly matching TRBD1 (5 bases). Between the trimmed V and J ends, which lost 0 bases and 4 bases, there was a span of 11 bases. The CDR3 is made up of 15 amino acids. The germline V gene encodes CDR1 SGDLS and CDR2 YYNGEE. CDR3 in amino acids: CASSVAGNPYNEQFF. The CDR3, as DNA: TGTGCCAGCAGCGTAGCAGGGAACCCTTACAATGAGCAGTTCTTC.

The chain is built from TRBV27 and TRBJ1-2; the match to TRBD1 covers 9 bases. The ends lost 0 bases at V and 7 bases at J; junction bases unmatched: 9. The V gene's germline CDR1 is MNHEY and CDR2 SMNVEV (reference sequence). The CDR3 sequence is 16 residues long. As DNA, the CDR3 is TGTGCCAGCAGTTTATCGAACACGGGGGACAGGGTTGGCTACACCTTC. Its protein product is CASSLSNTGDRVGYTF.

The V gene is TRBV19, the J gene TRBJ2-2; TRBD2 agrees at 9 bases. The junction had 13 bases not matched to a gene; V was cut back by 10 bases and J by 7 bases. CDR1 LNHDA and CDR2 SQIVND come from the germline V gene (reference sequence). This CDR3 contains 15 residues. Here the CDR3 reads CATYLGGRDGGELFF. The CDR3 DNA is TGTGCCACCTACCTTGGCGGGAGGGATGGCGGGGAGCTGTTTTTT.

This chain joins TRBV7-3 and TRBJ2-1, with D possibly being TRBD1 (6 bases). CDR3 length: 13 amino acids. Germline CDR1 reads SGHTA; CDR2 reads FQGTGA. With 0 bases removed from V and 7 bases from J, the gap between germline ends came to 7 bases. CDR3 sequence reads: CASSLTQGNEQFF. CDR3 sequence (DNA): TGTGCCAGCAGCTTAACGCAGGGGAATGAGCAGTTCTTC.

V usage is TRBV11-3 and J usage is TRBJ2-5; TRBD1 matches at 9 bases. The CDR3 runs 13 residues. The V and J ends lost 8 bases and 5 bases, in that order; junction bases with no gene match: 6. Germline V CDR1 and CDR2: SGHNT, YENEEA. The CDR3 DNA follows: TGTGCCAGCCAGGGGACAGGGAAGGAGACCCAGTACTTC. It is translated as CASQGTGKETQYF.